This T cell receptor beta chain was found in a study of cytomegalovirus exposure and HLA in healthy donors. Looking at the study overall: A previous analysis identified approximately 120 million unique TCR beta sequences derived from some 170 million T cells. Study observations and caveats: Later analysis indicated greater clonal expansion among HLA-associated TCR beta chains than among equally common other chains.

The PCR made use of 60 Vbeta and 13 Jbeta primers. Here immunoSEQ multiplex PCR was the method, and the copy in TCRdb shows in-frame clones only, minus some. Among 180,000 or so clones listed, about 82% were seen once. Though nominally healthy at sampling, donors likely had unrecorded immune exposures. Germline V CDR1 and CDR2: MRHNA, SNTAGT. The CDR3 covers 13 residues. To note about this clone: Its target is not known. One end of the junction varies from germline; a read error may be responsible.

The sequence derives from a man younger than 35 in good health and CMV-seronegative. The chain carries TRBV6-4 and TRBJ2-5, with D possibly being TRBD2 (6 bases). The material sequenced was PBMCs. CDR3 in amino acids: CVSGSDTQETQYF. The DNA of the CDR3 is TGTGTCAGCGGGTCGGACACCCAAGAGACCCAGTACTTC.